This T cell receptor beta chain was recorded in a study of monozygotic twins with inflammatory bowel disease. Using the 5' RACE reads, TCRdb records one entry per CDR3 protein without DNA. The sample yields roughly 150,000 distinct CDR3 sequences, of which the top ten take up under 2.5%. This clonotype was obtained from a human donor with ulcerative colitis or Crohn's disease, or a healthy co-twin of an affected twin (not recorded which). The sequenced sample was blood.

CDR3: CSARDRGGEKLFF. The chain recombines TRBV20-1 with TRBJ1-4; there is no DNA to check the TCRdb D call of TRBD1. CDR1 is DFQATT and CDR2 is SNEGSKA in the germline V gene (reference sequence). CDR3 length: 13 amino acids.